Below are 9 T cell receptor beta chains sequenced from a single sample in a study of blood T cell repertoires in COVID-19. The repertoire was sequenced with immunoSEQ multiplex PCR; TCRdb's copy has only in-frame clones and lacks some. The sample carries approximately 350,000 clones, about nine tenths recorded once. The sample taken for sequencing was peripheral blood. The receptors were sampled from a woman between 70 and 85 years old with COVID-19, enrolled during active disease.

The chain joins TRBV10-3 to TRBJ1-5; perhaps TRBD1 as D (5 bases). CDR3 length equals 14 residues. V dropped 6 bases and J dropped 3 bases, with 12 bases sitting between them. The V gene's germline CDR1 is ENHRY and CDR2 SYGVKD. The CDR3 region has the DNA TGTGCCATCAGGGGAACAGGAGACAATCAGCCCCAGCATTTT. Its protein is CAIRGTGDNQPQHF.

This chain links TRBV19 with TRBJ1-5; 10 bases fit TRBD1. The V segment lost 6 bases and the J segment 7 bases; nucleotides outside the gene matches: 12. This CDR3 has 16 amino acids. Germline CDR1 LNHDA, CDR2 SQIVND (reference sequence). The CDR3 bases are TGTGCCAGTAGGGACACCGGGACAGGGGTTGAACAGCCCCAGCATTTT. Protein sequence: CASRDTGTGVEQPQHF.

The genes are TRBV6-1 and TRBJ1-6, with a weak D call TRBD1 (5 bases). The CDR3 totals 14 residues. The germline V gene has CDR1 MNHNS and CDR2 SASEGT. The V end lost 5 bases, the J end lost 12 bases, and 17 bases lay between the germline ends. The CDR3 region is CASSTDSRVGPLHF. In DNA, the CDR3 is TGTGCCAGCAGTACCGACAGTCGGGTTGGACCCCTCCACTTT.

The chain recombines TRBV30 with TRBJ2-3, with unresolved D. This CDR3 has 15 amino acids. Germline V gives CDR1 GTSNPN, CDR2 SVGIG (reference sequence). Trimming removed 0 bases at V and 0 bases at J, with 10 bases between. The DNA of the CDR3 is TGTGCCTGGAGTGTTTTGGCGGCAAGCACAGATACGCAGTATTTT. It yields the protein CAWSVLAASTDTQYF. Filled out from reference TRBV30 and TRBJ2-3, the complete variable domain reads SQTIHQWPATLVQPVGSPLSLECTVEGTSNPNLYWYRQAAGRGLQLLFYSVGIGQISSEVPQNLSASRPQDRQFILSSKKLLLSDSGFYLCAWSVLAASTDTQYFGPGTRLTVL.

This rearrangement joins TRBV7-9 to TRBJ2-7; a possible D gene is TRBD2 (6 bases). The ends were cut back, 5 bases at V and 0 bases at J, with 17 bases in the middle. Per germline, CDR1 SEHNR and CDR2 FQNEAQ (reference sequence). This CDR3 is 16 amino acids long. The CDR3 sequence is CASSGAGGEFSYEQYF. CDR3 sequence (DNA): TGTGCCAGCAGCGGGGCCGGCGGGGAATTCTCCTACGAGCAGTACTTC.

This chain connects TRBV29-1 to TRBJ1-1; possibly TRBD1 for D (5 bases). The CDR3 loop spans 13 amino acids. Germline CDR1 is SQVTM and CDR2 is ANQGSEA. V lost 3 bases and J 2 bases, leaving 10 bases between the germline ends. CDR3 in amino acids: CSVDKGINTEAFF. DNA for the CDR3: TGCAGCGTTGATAAGGGGATTAACACTGAAGCTTTCTTT.

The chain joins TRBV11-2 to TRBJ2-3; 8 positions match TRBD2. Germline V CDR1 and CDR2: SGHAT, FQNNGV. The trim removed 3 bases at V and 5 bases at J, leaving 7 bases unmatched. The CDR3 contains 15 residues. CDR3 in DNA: TGTGCCAGCAGCTTTAGCGGGACTATCGGAGATACGCAGTATTTT. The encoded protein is CASSFSGTIGDTQYF.

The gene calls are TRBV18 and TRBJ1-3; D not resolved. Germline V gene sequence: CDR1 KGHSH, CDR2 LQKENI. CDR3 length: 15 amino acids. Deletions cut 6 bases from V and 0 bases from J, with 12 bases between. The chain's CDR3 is CASSSSGFSGNTIYF. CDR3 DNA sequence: TGTGCCAGCTCGAGTTCAGGTTTCTCTGGAAACACCATATATTTT.

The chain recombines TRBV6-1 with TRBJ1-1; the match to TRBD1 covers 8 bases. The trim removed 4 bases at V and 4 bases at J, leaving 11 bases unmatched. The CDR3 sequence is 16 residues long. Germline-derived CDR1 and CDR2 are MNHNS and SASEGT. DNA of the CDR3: TGTGCCAGCAGTGCGATTGGACAGGGCTGGGGCACTGAAGCTTTCTTT. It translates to CASSAIGQGWGTEAFF.